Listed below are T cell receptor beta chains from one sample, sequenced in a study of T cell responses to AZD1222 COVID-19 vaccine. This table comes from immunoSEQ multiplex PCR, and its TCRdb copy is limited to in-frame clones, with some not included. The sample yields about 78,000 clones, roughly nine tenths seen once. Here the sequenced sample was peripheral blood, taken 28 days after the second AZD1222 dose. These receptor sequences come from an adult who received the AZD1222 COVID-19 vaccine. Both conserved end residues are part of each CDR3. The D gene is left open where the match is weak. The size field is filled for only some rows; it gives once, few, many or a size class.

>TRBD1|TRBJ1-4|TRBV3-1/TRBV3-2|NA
TGTGCCAGCAGCCTACCACAGGGGGTGGATGAAAAACTGTTTTTT
CASSLPQGVDEKLFF
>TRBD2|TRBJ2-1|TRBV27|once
TGTGCCAGCAGTTTCCAGACTAGCGGGGGGGGAAATGAGCAGTTCTTC
CASSFQTSGGGNEQFF
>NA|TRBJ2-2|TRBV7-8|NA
TGTGCCAGCAGCTTATTCGCGTGGGCCGGGGAGCTGTTTTTT
CASSLFAWAGELFF
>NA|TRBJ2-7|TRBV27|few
TGTGCCAGCAGTTCCCCCGGGGGATCCTACGAGCAGTACTTC
CASSSPGGSYEQYF
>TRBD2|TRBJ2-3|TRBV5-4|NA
TGTGCCAGCAGCGGGACTAGCGGGGGGGCCGCAGATACGCAGTATTTT
CASSGTSGGAADTQYF
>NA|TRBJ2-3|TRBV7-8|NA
TGTGCCAGCAGCTTACTGTCAGGGGGGGCCAGGAATAAGGATACGCAGTATTTT
CASSLLSGGARNKDTQYF
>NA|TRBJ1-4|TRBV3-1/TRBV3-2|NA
TGTGCCAGCAGCCAAGAAGCGGGTCCAGGAAAACTGTTTTTT
CASSQEAGPGKLFF
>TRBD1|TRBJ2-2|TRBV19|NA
TGTGCCAGTAGGGCCCTGACAGGGTTGACCGGGGAGCTGTTTTTT
CASRALTGLTGELFF
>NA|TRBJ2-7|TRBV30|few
TGTGCCTGGAGTGTGGATTACGAGCAGTACTTC
CAWSVDYEQYF
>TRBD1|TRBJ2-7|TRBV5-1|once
TGCGCCAGCAGCTTGTTTCCTTCAGAAGGGACAGGGCCGTCCGAGCAGTACTTC
CASSLFPSEGTGPSEQYF
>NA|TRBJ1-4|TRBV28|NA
TGTGCCAGCAGTTTGCCAAGCTGGAAGATTGGGAAACTGTTTTTT
CASSLPSWKIGKLFF
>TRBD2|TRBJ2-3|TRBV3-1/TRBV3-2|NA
TGTGCCAGCCGTGGGCGGGGGTCAGATACGCAGTATTTT
CASRGRGSDTQYF
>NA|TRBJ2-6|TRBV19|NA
TGTGCCAGTAGTAACACAGCCTCTGGGGCCAACGTCCTGACTTTC
CASSNTASGANVLTF
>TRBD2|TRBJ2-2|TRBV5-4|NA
TGTGCCAGCAGCCCGAAACCGACTAGCGGGCTAAACACCGGGGAGCTGTTTTTT
CASSPKPTSGLNTGELFF
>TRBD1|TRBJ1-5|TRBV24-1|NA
TGTGCCACCAGTCTGTCGACAGGGGGAAATCAGCCCCAGCATTTT
CATSLSTGGNQPQHF
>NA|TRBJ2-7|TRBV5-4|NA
TGTGCCAGCAGCTCAGGGCTTGAATATGTGTACGAGCAGTACTTC
CASSSGLEYVYEQYF
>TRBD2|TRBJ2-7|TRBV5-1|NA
TGCGCCAGCAGCTTGGGGGTGGGACTAGCGGCCTACGAGCAGTACTTC
CASSLGVGLAAYEQYF
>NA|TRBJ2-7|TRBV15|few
TGTGCCACCAGCAGACATCACTACGAGCAGTACTTC
CATSRHHYEQYF
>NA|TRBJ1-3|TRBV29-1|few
TGCAGCGTTGGGTGGGGAAACACCATATATTTT
CSVGWGNTIYF
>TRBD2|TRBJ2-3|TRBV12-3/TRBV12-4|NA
TGTGCCAGCAGTCCTAGCGGTTCAGTGCAGTATTTT
CASSPSGSVQYF
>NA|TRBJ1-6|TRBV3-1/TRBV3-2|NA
TGTGCCAGCAGCCAAGAGGATGACGCACCCCTCCACTTT
CASSQEDDAPLHF
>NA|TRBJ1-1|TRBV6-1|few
TGTGCCAGCAGTGAAACCCCAACAGATCCGTGGCGCACTGAAGCTTTCTTT
CASSETPTDPWRTEAFF
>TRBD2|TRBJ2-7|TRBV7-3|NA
TGTGCCAGCAGCGCCCTAGCGGGGGGGAAATACGAGCAGTACTTC
CASSALAGGKYEQYF
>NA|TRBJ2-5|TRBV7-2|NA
TGTGCCAGCAGCTTGGTGAATCAAGAGACCCAGTACTTC
CASSLVNQETQYF
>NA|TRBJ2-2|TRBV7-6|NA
TGTGCCAGCAGACCTCAGGGAACCGGGGAGCTGTTTTTT
CASRPQGTGELFF
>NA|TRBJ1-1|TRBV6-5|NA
TGTGCCAGCAGCTTATTGGACACTGAAGCTTTCTTT
CASSLLDTEAFF
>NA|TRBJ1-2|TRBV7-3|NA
TGTGCCAGCAGCCCGAGTGTTCCGGACGGGAGCTATGGCTACACCTTC
CASSPSVPDGSYGYTF
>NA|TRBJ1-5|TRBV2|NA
TGTGCCAGCAGTAACACGGGGGGTCTGCCCCAGCATTTT
CASSNTGGLPQHF